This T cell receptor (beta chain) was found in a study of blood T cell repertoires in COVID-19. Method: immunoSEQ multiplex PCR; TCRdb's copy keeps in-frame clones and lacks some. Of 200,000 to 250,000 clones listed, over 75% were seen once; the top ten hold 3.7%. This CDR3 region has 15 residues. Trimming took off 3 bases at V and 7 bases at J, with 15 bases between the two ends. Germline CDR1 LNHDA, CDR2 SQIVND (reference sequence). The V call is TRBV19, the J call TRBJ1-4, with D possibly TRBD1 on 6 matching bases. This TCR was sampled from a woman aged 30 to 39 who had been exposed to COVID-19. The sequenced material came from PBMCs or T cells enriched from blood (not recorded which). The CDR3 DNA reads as TGTGCCAGTAGTATTACAAACAGGGCTCGTGAAAAACTGTTTTTT. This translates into CASSITNRAREKLFF. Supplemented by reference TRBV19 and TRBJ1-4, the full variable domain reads DGGITQSPKYLFRKEGQNVTLSCEQNLNHDAMYWYRQDPGQGLRLIYYSQIVNDFQKGDIAEGYSVSREKKESFPLTVTSAQKNPTAFYLCASSITNRAREKLFFGSGTQLSVL.